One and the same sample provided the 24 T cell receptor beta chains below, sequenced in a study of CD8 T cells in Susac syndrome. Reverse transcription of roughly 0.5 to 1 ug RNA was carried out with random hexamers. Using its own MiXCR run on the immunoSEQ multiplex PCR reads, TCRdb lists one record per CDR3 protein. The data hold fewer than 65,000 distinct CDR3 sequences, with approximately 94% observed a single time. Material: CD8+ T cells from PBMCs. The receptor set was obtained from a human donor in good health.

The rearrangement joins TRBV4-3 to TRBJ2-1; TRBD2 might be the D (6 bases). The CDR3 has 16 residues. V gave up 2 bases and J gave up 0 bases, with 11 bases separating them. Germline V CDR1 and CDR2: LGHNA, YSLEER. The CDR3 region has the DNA TGCGCCAGCAGCCAAATCGCGGGGAGCTCCTACAATGAGCAGTTCTTC. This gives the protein CASSQIAGSSYNEQFF.

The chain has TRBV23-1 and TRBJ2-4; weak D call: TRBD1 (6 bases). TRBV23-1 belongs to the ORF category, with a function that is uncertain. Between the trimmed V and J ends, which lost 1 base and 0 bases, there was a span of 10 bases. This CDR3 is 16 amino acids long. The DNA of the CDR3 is TGCGCCAGCAGTCAATGGGACACCTTAGCCAAAAACATTCAGTACTTC. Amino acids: CASSQWDTLAKNIQYF.

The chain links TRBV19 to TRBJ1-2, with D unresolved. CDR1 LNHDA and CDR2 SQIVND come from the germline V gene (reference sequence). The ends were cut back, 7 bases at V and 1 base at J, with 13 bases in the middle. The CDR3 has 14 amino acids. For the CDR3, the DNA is TGTGCCAGTAACCCCCTTGGCGATAACTATGGCTACACCTTC. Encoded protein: CASNPLGDNYGYTF.

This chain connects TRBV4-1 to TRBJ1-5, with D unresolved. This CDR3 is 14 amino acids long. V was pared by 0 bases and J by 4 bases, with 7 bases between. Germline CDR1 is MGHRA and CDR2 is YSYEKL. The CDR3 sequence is CASSQERGNQPQHF. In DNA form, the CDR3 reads TGCGCCAGCAGCCAAGAACGGGGAAATCAGCCCCAGCATTTT.

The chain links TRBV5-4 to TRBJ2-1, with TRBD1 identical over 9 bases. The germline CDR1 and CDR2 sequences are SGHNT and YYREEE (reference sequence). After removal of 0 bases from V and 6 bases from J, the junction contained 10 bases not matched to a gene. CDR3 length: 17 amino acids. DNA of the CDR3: TGTGCCAGCAGCTTGGCCTATCGGGACAGGGTAGGCAATGAGCAGTTCTTC. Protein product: CASSLAYRDRVGNEQFF.

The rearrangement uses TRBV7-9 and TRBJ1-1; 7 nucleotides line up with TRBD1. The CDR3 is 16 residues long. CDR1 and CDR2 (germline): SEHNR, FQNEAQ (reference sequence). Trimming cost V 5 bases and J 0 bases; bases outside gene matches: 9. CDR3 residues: CASSPPGQMLNTEAFF. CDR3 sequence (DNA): TGTGCCAGCAGCCCCCCGGGACAGATGTTGAACACTGAAGCTTTCTTT.

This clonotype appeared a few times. CDR3 loop: CASSIPGPATYEQYF. DNA for the CDR3: TGTGCCAGCAGCATCCCGGGTCCCGCCACATACGAGCAGTACTTC. The chain has TRBV25-1 and TRBJ2-7; D is undetermined. V lost 6 bases, J lost 4 bases, and 19 bases lay in between. The germline CDR1 and CDR2 sequences are MGHDK and SYGVNS. The CDR3 is 15 amino acids.

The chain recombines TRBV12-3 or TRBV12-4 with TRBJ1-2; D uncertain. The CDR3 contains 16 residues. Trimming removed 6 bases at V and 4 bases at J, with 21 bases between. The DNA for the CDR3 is TGTGCCAGCAGCCCATTCGTGCAGCTCTTCGGCTATGGCTACACCTTC. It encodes CASSPFVQLFGYGYTF.

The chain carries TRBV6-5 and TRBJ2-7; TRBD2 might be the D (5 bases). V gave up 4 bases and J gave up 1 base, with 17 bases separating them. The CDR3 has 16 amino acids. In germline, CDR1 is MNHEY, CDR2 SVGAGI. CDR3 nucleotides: TGTGCCAGCAGTTTTGGGAGCTCGGGTTCTTCCTACGAGCAGTACTTC. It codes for CASSFGSSGSSYEQYF.

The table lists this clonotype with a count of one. The chain's CDR3 is CASSLVGGGPEEAFF. DNA of the CDR3: TGTGCCAGCAGCTTGGTAGGTGGAGGACCTGAGGAAGCTTTCTTT. The J gene is TRBJ1-1, the V gene TRBV5-5; no clear D gene. The V gene lost 0 bases and the J gene lost 8 bases, with 17 bases spanning the gap. Germline V gene lookup returns CDR1 SGHKS and CDR2 YYEKEE (reference sequence). This CDR3 has 15 amino acids.

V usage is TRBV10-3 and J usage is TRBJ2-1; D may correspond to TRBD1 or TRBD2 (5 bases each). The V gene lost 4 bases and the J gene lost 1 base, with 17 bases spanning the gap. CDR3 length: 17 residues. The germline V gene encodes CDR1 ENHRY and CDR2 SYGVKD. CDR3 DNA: TGTGCCATCAGTGGACCTGAGGCAGGGAGTTCCTACAATGAGCAGTTCTTC. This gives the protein CAISGPEAGSSYNEQFF.

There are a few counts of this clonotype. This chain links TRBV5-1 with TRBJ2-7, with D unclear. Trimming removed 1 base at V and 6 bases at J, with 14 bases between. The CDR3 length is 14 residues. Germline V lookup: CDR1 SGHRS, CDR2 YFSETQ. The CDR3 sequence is CASSLYDGMGEQYF. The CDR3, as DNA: TGCGCCAGCAGCTTGTATGACGGCATGGGCGAGCAGTACTTC.

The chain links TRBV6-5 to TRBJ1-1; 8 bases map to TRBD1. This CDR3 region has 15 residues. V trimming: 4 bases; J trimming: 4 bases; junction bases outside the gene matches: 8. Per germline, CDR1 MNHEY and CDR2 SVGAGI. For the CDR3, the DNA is TGTGCCAGCAGTTCACCCAGGGGGCTGAGCACTGAAGCTTTCTTT. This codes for CASSSPRGLSTEAFF.

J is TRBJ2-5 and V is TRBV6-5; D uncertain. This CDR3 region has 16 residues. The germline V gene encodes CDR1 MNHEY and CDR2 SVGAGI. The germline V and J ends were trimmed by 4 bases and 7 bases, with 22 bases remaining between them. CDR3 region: CASSFDMGTLGWTQYF. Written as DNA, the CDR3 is TGTGCCAGCAGTTTCGACATGGGCACGTTAGGATGGACCCAGTACTTC.

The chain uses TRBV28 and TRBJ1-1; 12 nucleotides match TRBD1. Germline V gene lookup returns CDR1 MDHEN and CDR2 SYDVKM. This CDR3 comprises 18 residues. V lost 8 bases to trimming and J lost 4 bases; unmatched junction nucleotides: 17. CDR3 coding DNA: TGTGCCAGCCCCCCCCTCGCGGGACAGGGGGCGTGGGGCACTGAAGCTTTCTTT. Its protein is CASPPLAGQGAWGTEAFF.

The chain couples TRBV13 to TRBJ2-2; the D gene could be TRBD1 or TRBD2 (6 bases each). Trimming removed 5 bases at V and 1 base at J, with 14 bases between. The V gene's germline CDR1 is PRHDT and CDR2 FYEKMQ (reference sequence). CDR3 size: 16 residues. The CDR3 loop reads CASSQPGGWNTGELFF. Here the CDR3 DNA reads TGTGCCAGCAGCCAGCCCGGGGGCTGGAACACCGGGGAGCTGTTTTTT.

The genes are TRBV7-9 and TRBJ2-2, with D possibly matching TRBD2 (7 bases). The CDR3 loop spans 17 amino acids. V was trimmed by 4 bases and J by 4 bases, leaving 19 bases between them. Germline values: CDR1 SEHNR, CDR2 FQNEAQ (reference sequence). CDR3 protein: CASSSPGGSDSTGELFF. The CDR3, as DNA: TGTGCCAGCAGCTCCCCGGGGGGATCGGACAGCACCGGGGAGCTGTTTTTT.

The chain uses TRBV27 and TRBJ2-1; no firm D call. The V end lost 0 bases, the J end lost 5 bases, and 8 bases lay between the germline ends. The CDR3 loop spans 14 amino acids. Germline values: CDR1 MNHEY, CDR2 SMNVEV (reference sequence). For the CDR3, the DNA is TGTGCCAGCAGTTTATCGACCTTCCACAATGAGCAGTTCTTC. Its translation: CASSLSTFHNEQFF.

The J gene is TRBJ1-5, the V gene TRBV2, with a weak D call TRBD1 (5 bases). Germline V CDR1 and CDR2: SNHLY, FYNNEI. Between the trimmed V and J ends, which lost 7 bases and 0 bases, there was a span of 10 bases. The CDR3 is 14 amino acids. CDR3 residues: CASKRDGSNQPQHF. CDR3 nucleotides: TGTGCCAGCAAGCGGGACGGTAGCAATCAGCCCCAGCATTTT.

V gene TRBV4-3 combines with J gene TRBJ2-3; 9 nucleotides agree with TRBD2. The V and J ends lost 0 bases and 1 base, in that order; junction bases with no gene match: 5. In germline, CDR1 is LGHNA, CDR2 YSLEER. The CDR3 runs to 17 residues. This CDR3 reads CASSQDEASGGTDTQYF. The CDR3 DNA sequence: TGCGCCAGCAGCCAAGATGAGGCTAGCGGGGGCACAGATACGCAGTATTTT.

CDR3 nucleotide sequence: TGTGCCAGCAGTTACGGCGGGGAAACCCATGAGCAGTTCTTC. Translation gives CASSYGGETHEQFF. The genes are TRBV6-5 and TRBJ2-1; tentative D call: TRBD2 (6 bases). The germline CDR1 and CDR2 sequences are MNHEY and SVGAGI. The CDR3 sequence is 14 residues long. V lost 2 bases and J lost 8, with 13 bases in between.

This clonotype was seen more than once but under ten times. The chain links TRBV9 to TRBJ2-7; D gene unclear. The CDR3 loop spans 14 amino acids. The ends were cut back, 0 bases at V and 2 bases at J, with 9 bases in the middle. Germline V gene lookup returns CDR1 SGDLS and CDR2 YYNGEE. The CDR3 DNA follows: TGTGCCAGCAGCGTAGGCTCGGCAGCCTACGAGCAGTACTTC. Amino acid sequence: CASSVGSAAYEQYF.

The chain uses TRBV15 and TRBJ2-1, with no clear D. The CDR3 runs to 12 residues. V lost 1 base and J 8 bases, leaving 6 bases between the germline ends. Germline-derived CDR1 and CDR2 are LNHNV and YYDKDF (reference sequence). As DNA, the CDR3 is TGTGCCACCAGCAGAGCATCGGATGAGCAGTTCTTC. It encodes CATSRASDEQFF.

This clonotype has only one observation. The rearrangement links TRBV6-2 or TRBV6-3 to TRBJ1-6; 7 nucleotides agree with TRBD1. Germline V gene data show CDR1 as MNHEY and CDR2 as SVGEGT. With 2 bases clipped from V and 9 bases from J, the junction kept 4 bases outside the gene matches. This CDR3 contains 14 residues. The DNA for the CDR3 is TGTGCCAGCAGTTACGACAGGGAGGTTTCACCCCTCCACTTT. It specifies CASSYDREVSPLHF.